This T cell receptor (beta chain) was identified during a study of OX40 agonist ivuxolimab in advanced cancers. Whole-study context: Age averaged 60 years (range about 20 to 79), and 80% to 90% were male. Three individuals attained partial responses, comprising one hepatocellular carcinoma case and two cutaneous melanoma cases. Regarding the study as a whole: In CD8+ T cells, expanded clones were on average more numerous than in CD4+. Those patients achieving a partial response at 0.1-3.0 mg/kg showed among the lowest clonal expansion.

This CDR3 has 11 amino acids. Germline CDR1 reads DFQATT; CDR2 reads SNEGSKA (reference sequence). Trimming shortened V by 3 bases and J by 4 bases, and 7 bases separated the two germline ends. Points on this clone: Antigen specificity is unknown.

Here immunoSEQ multiplex PCR was the method, and the copy in TCRdb shows in-frame clones only, minus some. The sample includes tens of thousands of clones, 85% to 90% of them seen just once. Sample: CD4+ or CD8+ T cells sorted from blood, taken in a trial of the OX40 agonist ivuxolimab. V and J are TRBV20-1 and TRBJ2-7; TRBD1 might be the D (5 bases). This TCR was recovered from an adult with an advanced solid tumor such as melanoma, head and neck, liver or kidney cancer. Here the CDR3 reads CSASPGYEQYF. CDR3 nucleotides: TGCAGTGCTAGTCCAGGGTACGAGCAGTACTTC.